This T cell receptor beta chain was identified during a study of PD-1 blockade in classical Hodgkin lymphoma. Looking at the study overall: Patients were infused with nivolumab 3 mg/kg every 2 weeks. Regarding the study as a whole: The study reported lower baseline TCR diversity in newly diagnosed patients than in healthy donors.

Germline V gene lookup returns CDR1 MNHEY and CDR2 SMNVEV (reference sequence). This CDR3 comprises 12 residues. V lost 0 bases, J lost 11 bases, and 7 bases lay in between. Some clones are missing from TCRdb's copy, which holds only in-frame ones; the method was immunoSEQ multiplex PCR. This sample has around 60,000 clones; roughly 89% occur once, and the top ten carry over 9%. Comments on this clone: Antigen: not known.

Documented time point: cycle 4 day 1 (C4D1), after five to seven weeks of nivolumab. Exposure to brentuximab vedotin varied, and each patient had relapsed following autologous stem cell transplantation. Sequenced material: peripheral blood mononuclear cells (PBMCs), taken before the fourth cycle of nivolumab. The chain recombines TRBV27 with TRBJ2-2, with D maybe TRBD1 (5 bases). The sequence was collected from a human donor with classical Hodgkin lymphoma. CDR3 nucleotides: TGTGCCAGCAGTTTATCTCAGGGAGAGCTGTTTTTT. It translates to CASSLSQGELFF.